Each of the 6 T cell receptor beta chains below was sequenced from the same sample in a study of CD8 T cells in ankylosing spondylitis. Study results and caveats: Characteristic, it appeared, of ankylosing spondylitis blood was a TCR beta motif of seven or eight highly homologous variants.

For these receptors, no antigen is known. From the 5' RACE reads, TCRdb called clonotypes with MiXCR, one entry per CDR3 protein. The top ten clones hold under 20% of a sample with 670,000 or so distinct CDR3 sequences, under 20% of them seen once. Sequencing was done on a sample of blood, either unsorted or a sorted T cell fraction (not recorded which). Receptors originate from a male donor with ankylosing spondylitis.

V usage is TRBV5-1 and J usage is TRBJ1-1; D is possibly TRBD1 (6 bases). The CDR3 contains 15 residues. The germline CDR1 and CDR2 sequences are SGHRS and YFSETQ. Trimming cost V 2 bases and J 2 bases, with 13 bases left between them. CDR3: CASSLQGQINTEAFF. The CDR3 region has the DNA TGCGCCAGCAGCTTACAAGGACAGATAAACACTGAAGCTTTCTTT. Variable domain in full (rest from reference TRBV5-1 and TRBJ1-1): KAGVTQTPRYLIKTRGQQVTLSCSPISGHRSVSWYQQTPGQGLQFLFEYFSETQRNKGNFPGRFSGRQFSNSRSEMNVSTLELGDSALYLCASSLQGQINTEAFFGQGTRLTVV.

This clonotype showed up just a few times. CDR3 DNA: TGTGCCAGCAGCCCACAGGGGACGGGCAGCAATCAGCCCCAGCATTTT. This encodes CASSPQGTGSNQPQHF. The chain has TRBV12-3 or TRBV12-4 and TRBJ1-5; TRBD1 agrees at 7 bases. This CDR3 comprises 16 residues. V was pared by 6 bases and J by 1 base, with 9 bases of the junction left unmatched.

This clonotype was recorded at least ten times. The V gene is TRBV27, the J gene TRBJ2-2; D is undetermined. Trimming removed 5 bases from V and 4 bases from J, with 5 bases in between. The germline V gene has CDR1 MNHEY and CDR2 SMNVEV (reference sequence). The CDR3 is 12 amino acids. DNA for the CDR3: TGTGCCAGCAGTGCCAGCACCGGGGAGCTGTTTTTT. Its translation: CASSASTGELFF.

CDR3 bases: TGCAGCGTCTGGCAGGGAGCGGGGACCGGGGAGCTGTTTTTT. Its protein product is CSVWQGAGTGELFF. The J gene is TRBJ2-2, the V gene TRBV29-1; TRBD2 aligns across 7 bases. Trimming took 6 bases from V and 5 from J; bases not matched to a gene: 9. Germline assignment: CDR1 SQVTM and CDR2 ANQGSEA. The CDR3 runs to 14 residues.

This sequence joins TRBV29-1 and TRBJ2-7; 9 bases align to TRBD1. The CDR3 length is 13 residues. Germline V lookup: CDR1 SQVTM, CDR2 ANQGSEA. Trimming removed 4 bases from V and 5 bases from J; junction bases left unmatched: 6. This CDR3 reads CSVVRTGEHEQYF. The CDR3 nucleotides read TGCAGCGTTGTAAGGACAGGGGAACACGAGCAGTACTTC.

This clonotype was detected only a few times. The chain couples TRBV9 to TRBJ2-7; D is unclear. CDR1 and CDR2 from the germline V gene are SGDLS and YYNGEE. Deletions cut 1 base from V and 5 bases from J, with 13 bases between. This CDR3 contains 14 residues. Here the CDR3 reads CASSVSPRRDEQYF. In DNA form, the CDR3 reads TGTGCCAGCAGCGTATCGCCTCGTAGGGACGAGCAGTACTTC.